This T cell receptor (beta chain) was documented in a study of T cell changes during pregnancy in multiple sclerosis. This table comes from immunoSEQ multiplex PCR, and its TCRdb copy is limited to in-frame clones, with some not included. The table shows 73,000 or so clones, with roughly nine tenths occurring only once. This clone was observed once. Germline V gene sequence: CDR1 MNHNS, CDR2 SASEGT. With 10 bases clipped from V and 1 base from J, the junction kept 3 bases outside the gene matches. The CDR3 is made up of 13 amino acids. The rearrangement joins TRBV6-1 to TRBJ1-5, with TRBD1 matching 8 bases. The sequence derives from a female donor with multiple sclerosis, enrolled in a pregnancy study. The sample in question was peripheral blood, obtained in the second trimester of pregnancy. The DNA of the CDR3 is TGTGCCACCACAGGGGGGAGCAATCAGCCCCAGCATTTT. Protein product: CATTGGSNQPQHF.